This entry is about one T cell receptor beta chain. This PCR relied on a set of 60 Vbeta primers and 13 Jbeta primers. Assay: immunoSEQ multiplex PCR; the TCRdb copy retains only in-frame clones and omits some. Of roughly 190,000 clones listed, over 70% are singletons. This record belongs to a study of cytomegalovirus exposure and HLA in healthy donors. V lost 2 bases to trimming and J lost 3 bases, with 8 bases between them. Germline CDR1 MGHRA, CDR2 YSYEKL. CDR3 length: 14 residues. What was sequenced was PBMCs. This sequence was found in a man aged 50 to 59 in good health and CMV-seronegative. V usage is TRBV4-1 and J usage is TRBJ1-5; D may be TRBD1 (5 bases). The CDR3 loop is CASSQWGLNQPQHF. CDR3 DNA sequence: TGCGCCAGCAGCCAATGGGGACTCAATCAGCCCCAGCATTTT.